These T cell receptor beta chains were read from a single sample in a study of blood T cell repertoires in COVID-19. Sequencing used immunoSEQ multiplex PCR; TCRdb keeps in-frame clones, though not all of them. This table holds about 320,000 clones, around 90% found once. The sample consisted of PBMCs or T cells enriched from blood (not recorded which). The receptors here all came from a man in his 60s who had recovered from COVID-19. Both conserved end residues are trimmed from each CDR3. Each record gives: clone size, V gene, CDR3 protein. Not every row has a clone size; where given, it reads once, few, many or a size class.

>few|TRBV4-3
ASSQERGQFGYT
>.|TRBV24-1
ATSDPGGSGNTIY
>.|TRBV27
ASNMAGGVTEAF
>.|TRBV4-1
ASSRTVNYEQY
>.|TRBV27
ASSYFGPGQPQH
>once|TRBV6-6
ASGLVGRATNEKLF
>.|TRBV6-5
ASRVAQGGQPQH
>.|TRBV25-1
ASSEYGALEKLF
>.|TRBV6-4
ASSEMGGPNQPQH
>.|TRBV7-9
ASSPNHGQVGWNTEAF
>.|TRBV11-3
ASSEGLAEGNIQY
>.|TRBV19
ASSIFSQPQH
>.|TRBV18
ASSPSGVTSTEEAF
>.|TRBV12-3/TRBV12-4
ASSKIGETQY
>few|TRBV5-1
ASSRDTVGNTGELF
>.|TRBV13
ASSLGGQGSYEQY
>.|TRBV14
ASSQDYAAGTDTQY
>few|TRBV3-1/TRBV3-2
ASSQDATSREQF
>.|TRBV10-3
AITAGRHPRPYEQY
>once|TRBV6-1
ASSEAFGQGDEKLF
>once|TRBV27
ASSLSAPGQGSNQPQH
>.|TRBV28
ASSPLFYEQY
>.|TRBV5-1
ASSLKQIGNEQF
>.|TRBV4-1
ASSADRDYGYT
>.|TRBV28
ASSFLSYEQY
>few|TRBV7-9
ASSLGGGQGNTEAF
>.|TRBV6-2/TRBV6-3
ASSDRTGMNTEAF
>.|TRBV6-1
ASSERTGRTGELF
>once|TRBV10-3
AIRVGGPEVDEQF
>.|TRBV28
ASSPPDSTTQSSPLH
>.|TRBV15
ATSISRGGDYEQY
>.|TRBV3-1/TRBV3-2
ASTRRAGGGDTQY
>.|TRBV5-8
ASSSGTGNTDTQY
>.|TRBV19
ASSRAGIQETQY
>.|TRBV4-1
ASSQDPGQPQH
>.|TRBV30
AWSTLGGNEQF